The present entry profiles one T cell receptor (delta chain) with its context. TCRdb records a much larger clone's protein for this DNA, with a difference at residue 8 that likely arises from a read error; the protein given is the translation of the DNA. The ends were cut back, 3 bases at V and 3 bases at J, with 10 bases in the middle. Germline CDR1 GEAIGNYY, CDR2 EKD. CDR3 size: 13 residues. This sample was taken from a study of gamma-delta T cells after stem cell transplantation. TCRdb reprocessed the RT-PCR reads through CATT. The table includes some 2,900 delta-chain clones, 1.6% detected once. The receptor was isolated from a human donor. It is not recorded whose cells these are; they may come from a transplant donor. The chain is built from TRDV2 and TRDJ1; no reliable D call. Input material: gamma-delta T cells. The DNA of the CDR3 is TGTGCCTGTGACGCCTATGGAGCCGATAAACTCATCTTT. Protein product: CACDAYGADKLIF.